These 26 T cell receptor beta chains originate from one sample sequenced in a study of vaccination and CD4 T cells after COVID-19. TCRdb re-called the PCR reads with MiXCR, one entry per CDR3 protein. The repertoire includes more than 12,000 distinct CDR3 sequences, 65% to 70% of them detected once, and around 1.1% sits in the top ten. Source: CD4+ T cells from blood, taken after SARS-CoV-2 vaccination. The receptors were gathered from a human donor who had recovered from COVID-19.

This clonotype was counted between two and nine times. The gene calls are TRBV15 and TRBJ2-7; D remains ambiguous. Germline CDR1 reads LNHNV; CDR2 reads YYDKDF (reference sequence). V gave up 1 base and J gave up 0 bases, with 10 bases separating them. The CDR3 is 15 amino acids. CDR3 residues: CATSRVAGSSYEQYF. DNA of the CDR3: TGTGCCACCAGCAGAGTGGCAGGATCCTCCTACGAGCAGTACTTC.

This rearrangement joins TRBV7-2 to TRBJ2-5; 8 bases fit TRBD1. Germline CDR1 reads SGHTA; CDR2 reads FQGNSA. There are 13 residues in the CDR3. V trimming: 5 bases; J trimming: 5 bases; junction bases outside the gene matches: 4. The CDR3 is CASSRGQGETQYF. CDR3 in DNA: TGTGCCAGCAGCCGCGGACAGGGTGAGACCCAGTACTTC.

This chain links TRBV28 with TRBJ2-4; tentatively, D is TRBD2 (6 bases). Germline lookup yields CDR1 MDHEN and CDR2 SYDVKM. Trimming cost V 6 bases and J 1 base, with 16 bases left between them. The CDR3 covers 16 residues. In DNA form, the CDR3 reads TGTGCCAGCAGCACTCGGAGGGCCGGGGCCAAAAACATTCAGTACTTC. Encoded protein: CASSTRRAGAKNIQYF.

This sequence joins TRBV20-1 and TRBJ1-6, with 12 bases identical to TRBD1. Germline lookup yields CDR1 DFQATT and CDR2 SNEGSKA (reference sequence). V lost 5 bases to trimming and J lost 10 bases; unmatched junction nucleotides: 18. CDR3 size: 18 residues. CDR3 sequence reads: CSAGLPPGQGAYSSPLHF. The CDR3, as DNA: TGCAGTGCTGGACTGCCTCCGGGACAGGGGGCCTATAGCTCACCCCTCCACTTT.

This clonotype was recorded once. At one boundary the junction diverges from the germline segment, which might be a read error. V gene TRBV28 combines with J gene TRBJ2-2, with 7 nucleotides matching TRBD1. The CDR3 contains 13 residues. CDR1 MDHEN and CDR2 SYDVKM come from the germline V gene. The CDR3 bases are TGTGCCGGCAGTGGACAGGCTACCGGGGAGCTGTTTTTT. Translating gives CAGSGQATGELFF. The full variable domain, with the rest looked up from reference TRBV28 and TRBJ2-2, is DVKVTQSSRYLVKRTGEKVFLECVQDMDHENMFWYRQDPGLGLRLIYFSYDVKMKEKGDIPEGYSVSREKKERFSLILESASTNQTSMYLCAGSGQATGELFFGEGSRLTVL.

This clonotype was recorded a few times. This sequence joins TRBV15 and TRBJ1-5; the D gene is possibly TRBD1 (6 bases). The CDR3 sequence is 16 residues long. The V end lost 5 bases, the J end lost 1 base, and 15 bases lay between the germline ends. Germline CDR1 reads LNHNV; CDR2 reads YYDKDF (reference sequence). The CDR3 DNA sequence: TGTGCCACCAGCGGCGGAAGGGGGGCGAGCAATCAGCCCCAGCATTTT. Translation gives CATSGGRGASNQPQHF.

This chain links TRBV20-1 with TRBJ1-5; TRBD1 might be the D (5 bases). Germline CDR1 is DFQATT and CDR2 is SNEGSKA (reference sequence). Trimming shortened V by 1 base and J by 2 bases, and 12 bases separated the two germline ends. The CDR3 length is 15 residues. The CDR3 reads CSARATAGGNQPQHF. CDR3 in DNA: TGCAGTGCTAGAGCCACCGCGGGGGGCAATCAGCCCCAGCATTTT.

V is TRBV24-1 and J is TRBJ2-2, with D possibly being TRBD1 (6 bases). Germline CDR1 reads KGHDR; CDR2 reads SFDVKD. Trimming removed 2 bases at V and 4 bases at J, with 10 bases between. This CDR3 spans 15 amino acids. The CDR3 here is CATSDSGVGTGELFF. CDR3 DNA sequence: TGTGCCACCAGTGATTCAGGGGTTGGCACCGGGGAGCTGTTTTTT.

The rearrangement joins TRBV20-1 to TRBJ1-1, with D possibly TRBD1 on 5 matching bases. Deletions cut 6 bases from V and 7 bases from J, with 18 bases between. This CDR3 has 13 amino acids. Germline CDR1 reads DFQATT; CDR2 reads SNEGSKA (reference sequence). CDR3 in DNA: TGCAGTGCCAGTGACAGAGGGCGACATGAAGCTTTCTTT. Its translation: CSASDRGRHEAFF.

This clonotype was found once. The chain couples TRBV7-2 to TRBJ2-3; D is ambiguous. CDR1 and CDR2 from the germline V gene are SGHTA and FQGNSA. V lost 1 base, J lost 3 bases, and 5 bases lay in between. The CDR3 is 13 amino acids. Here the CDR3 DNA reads TGTGCCAGCAGCTTAGATTGGACAGATACGCAGTATTTT. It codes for CASSLDWTDTQYF. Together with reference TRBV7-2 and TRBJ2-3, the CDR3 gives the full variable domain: GAGVSQSPSNKVTEKGKDVELRCDPISGHTALYWYRQSLGQGLEFLIYFQGNSAPDKSGLPSDRFSAERTGGSVSTLTIQRTQQEDSAVYLCASSLDWTDTQYFGPGTRLTVL.

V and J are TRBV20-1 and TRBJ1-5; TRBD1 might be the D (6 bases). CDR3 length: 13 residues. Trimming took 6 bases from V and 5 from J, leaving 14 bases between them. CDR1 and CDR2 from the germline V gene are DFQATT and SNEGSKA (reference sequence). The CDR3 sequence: CSANRARDQPQHF. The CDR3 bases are TGCAGTGCAAACAGGGCCAGGGATCAGCCCCAGCATTTT.

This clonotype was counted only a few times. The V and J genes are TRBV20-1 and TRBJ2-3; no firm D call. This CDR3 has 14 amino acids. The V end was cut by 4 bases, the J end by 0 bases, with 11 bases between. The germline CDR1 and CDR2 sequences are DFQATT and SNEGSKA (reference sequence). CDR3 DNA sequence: TGCAGTGCTATTTATTACACTAGCACAGATACGCAGTATTTT. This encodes CSAIYYTSTDTQYF.

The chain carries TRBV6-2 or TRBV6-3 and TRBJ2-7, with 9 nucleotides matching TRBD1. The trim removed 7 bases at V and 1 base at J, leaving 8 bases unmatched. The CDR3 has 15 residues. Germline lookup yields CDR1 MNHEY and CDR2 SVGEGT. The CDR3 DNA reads TGTGCCAGCAAAGGTTACGGGACAGGGTCCTACGAGCAGTACTTC. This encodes CASKGYGTGSYEQYF.

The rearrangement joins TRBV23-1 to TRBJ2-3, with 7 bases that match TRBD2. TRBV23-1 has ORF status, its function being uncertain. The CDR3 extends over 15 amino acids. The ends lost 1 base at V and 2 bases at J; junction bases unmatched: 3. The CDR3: CASSQCLADTDTQYF. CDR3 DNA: TGCGCCAGCAGTCAATGCCTAGCGGACACAGATACGCAGTATTTT.

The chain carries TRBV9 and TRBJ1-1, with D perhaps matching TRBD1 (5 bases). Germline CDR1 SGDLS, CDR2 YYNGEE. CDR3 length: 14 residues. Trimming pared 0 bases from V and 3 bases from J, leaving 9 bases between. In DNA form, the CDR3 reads TGTGCCAGCAGCGTAGGGGGGACGGACACTGAAGCTTTCTTT. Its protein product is CASSVGGTDTEAFF.

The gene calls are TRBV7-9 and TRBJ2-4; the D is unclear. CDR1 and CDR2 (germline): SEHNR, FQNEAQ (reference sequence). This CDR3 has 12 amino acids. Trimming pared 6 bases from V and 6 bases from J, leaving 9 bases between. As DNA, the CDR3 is TGTGCCAGCAGTCCCTCGGGAAACATTCAGTACTTC. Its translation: CASSPSGNIQYF. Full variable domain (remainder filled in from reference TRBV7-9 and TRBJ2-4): DTGVSQNPRHKITKRGQNVTFRCDPISEHNRLYWYRQTLGQGPEFLTYFQNEAQLEKSRLLSDRFSAERPKGSFSTLEIQRTEQGDSAMYLCASSPSGNIQYFGAGTRLSVL.

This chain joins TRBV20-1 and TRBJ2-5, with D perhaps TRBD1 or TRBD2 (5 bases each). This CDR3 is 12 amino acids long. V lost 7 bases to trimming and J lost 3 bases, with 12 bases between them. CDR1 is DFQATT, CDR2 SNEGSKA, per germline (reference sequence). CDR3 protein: CSGTGTKETQYF. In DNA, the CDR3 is TGCAGTGGTACGGGGACCAAAGAGACCCAGTACTTC.

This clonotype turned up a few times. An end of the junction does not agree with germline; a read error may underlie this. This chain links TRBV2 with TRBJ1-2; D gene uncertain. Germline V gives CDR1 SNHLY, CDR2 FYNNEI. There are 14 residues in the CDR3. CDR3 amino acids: CASSEYRQWDGYTF. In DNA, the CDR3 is TGTGCCAGCAGTGAATATAGGCAATGGGATGGTTACACCTTC.

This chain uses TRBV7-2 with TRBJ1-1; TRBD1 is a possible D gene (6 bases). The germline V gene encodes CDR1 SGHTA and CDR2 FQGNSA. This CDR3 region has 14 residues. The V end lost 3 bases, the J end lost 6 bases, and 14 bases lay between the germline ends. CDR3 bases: TGTGCCAGCAGCTTTAGACAGGTCGCGGCTGAAGCTTTCTTT. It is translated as CASSFRQVAAEAFF. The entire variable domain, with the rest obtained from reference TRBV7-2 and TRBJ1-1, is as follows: GAGVSQSPSNKVTEKGKDVELRCDPISGHTALYWYRQSLGQGLEFLIYFQGNSAPDKSGLPSDRFSAERTGGSVSTLTIQRTQQEDSAVYLCASSFRQVAAEAFFGQGTRLTVV.

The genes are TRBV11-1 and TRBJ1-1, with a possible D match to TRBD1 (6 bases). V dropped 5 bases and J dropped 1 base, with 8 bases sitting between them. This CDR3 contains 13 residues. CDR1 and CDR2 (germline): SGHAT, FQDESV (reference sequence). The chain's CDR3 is CASSRQENTEAFF. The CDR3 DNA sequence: TGTGCCAGCAGCAGACAGGAGAACACTGAAGCTTTCTTT.

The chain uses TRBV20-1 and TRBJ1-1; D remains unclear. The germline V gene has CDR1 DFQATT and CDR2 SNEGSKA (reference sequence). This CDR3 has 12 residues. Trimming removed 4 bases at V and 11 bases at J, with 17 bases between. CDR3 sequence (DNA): TGCAGTGCTACAACCGGGTGGGGAAGGGCTTTCTTT. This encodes CSATTGWGRAFF.

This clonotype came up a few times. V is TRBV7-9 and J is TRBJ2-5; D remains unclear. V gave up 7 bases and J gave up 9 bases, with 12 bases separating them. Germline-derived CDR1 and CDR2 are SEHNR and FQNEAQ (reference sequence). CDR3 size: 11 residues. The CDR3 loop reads CASTRVGAQYF. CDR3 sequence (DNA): TGTGCCAGCACCCGAGTTGGGGCCCAGTACTTC.

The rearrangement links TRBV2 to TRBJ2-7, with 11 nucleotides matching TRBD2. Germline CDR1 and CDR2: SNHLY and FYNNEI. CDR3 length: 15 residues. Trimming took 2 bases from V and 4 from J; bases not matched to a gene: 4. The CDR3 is CASSEFASGRYEQYF. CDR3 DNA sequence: TGTGCCAGCAGTGAATTTGCTAGCGGGAGGTACGAGCAGTACTTC.

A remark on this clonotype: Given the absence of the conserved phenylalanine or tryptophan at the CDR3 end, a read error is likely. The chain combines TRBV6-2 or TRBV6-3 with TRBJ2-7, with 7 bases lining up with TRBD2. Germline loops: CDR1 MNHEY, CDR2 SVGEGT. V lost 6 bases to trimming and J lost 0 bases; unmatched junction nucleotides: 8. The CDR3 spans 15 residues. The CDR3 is CASSPASGYSYEQYL. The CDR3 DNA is TGTGCCAGCAGCCCGGCTAGCGGTTACTCCTACGAGCAGTACCTC.

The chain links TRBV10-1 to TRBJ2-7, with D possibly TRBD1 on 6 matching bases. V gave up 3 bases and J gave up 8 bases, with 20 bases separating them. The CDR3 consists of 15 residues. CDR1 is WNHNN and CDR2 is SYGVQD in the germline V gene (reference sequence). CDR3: CASSDPVRLQGKQYF. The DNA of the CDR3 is TGCGCCAGCAGTGATCCTGTGCGACTACAGGGAAAGCAGTACTTC.

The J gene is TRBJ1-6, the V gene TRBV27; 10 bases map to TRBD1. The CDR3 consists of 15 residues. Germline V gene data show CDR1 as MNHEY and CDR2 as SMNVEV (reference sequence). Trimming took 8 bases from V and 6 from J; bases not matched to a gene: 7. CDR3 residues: CASRGTGASNSPLHF. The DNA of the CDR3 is TGTGCCAGCCGAGGGACAGGGGCGAGTAATTCACCCCTCCACTTT.